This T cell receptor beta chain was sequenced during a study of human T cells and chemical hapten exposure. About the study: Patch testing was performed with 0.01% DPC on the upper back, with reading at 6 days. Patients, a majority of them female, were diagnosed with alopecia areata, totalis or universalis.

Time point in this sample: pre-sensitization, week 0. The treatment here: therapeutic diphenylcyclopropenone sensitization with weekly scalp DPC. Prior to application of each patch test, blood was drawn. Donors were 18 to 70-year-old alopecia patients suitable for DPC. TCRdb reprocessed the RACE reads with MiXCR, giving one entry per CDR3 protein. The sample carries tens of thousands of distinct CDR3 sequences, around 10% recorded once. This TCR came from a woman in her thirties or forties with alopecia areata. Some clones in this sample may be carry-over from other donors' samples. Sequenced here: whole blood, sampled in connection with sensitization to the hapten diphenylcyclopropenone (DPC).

The CDR3 nucleotides are TGTGCCAGCAGCTTGGAGGCTTTTTATGGCTACACCTTC. Translating it yields CASSLEAFYGYTF. The V and J genes are TRBV5-5 and TRBJ1-2, with D uncertain. Germline V gene sequence: CDR1 SGHKS, CDR2 YYEKEE (reference sequence). Trimming stripped 0 bases from V and 5 bases from J, with 8 bases between. The CDR3 has 13 residues.